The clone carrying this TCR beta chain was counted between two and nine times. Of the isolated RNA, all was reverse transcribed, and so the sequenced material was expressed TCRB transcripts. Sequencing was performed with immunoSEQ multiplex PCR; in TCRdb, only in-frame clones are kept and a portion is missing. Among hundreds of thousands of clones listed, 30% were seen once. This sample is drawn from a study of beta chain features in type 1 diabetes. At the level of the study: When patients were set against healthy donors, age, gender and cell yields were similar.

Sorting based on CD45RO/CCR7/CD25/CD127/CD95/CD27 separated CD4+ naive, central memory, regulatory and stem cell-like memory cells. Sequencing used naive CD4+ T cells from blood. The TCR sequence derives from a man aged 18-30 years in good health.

CDR3 protein: CASSPQPAGGDTQYF. In DNA, the CDR3 is TGCGCCAGCAGCCCTCAGCCAGCGGGAGGAGATACGCAGTATTTT. The chain links TRBV5-1 to TRBJ2-3; 9 nucleotides agree with TRBD2. The CDR3 length is 15 residues. V dropped 4 bases and J dropped 5; count of bases not matched to a gene: 8. Germline CDR1 SGHRS, CDR2 YFSETQ.